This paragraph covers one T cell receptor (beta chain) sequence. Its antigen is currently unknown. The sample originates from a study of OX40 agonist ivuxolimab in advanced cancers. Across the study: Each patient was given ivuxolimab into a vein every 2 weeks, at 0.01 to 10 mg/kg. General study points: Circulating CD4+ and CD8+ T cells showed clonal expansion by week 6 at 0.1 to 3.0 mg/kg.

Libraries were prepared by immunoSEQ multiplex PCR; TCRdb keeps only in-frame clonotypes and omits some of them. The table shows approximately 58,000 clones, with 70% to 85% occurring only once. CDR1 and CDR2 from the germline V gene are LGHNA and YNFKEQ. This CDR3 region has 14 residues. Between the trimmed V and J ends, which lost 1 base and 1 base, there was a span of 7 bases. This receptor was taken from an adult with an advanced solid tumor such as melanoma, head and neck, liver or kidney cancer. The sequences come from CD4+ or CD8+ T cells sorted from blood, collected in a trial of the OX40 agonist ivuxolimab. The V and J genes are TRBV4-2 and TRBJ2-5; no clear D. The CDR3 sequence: CASSQALGQETQYF. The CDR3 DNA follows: TGTGCCAGCAGCCAAGCTCTAGGCCAAGAGACCCAGTACTTC.